A selection of T cell receptor beta chains follows, all from one sample in a study of cytomegalovirus exposure and HLA in healthy donors. Some clones are missing from TCRdb's copy, which holds only in-frame ones; the method was immunoSEQ multiplex PCR. The table lists 100,000 or so clones, over 65% of them singletons. Sequencing used PBMCs. Every receptor here comes from a woman aged 35 to 49 in good health and CMV-seropositive. Both conserved end residues are trimmed from each CDR3. Size is stated for part of the rows, as once, few or many counts, or as a class when the clone is expanded.

-	TRBV30	TRBJ1-4	AWSVIDEKLF
-	TRBV7-6	TRBJ2-5	ASSPLMTGDEETQY
-	TRBV15	TRBJ1-2	ATSGNRGGYP
-	TRBV2	TRBJ2-1	ASRLEVAGYNEQF
-	TRBV27	TRBJ2-7	ASSPRGGRAYEQY
-	TRBV9	TRBJ2-7	ASSVGAAGYEQY
-	TRBV2	TRBJ2-2	ASSVTSFHTGELF
many	TRBV28	TRBJ1-4	ASSPPLSGREKLF
-	TRBV19	TRBJ1-1	ASSMLTGGTEAF
-	TRBV7-2	TRBJ2-3	ATGQGGFPSTDTQY